The TCR beta chain described here comes from a study of T cell repertoires in cytomegalovirus infection. Study as a whole: From public TCR beta signatures came an indication of both CMV infection and matching HLA type. Study-wide results and caveats: In two of eight donors, the top clonotype was HLA-C-restricted CMV-specific.

MiXCR, applied by TCRdb to the reads, yields one record per CDR3 protein. The sample carries more than 350,000 distinct CDR3 sequences, approximately 32% recorded once. This clonotype was recorded at least ten times. What it binds is unknown. Trimming took off 1 base at V and 4 bases at J, with 10 bases between the two ends. Germline V gene sequence: CDR1 SGHTA, CDR2 FQGNSA. There are 14 residues in the CDR3. Sequences were obtained from PBMCs. The TCR sequence derives from a human donor in good health (CMV status not recorded). Some clones in this sample may be carry-over from other donors' samples. The chain joins TRBV7-2 to TRBJ1-2; possible D gene TRBD1, 5 bases. CDR3 sequence reads: CASSLVEGSYGYTF. CDR3 bases: TGTGCCAGCAGCTTAGTGGAGGGGTCCTATGGCTACACCTTC.